This note documents a single T cell receptor (beta chain) sequence. Its antigen is currently not known. No base quality values were provided; no much bigger clone lies one nucleotide off. For this chain, trimming is 5 bases at the V end and 5 bases at the J end, and the number of junction bases without a gene match is 11. CDR1 is given as SGHTA and CDR2 as FQGNSA, both from the germline V gene. Including the terminal cysteine and phenylalanine, the CDR3 comprises 16 residues. Only the CDR3 portion is preserved as DNA: 48 bases, with reading frame beginning at the first base. The sample is drawn from a study of response to subunit inactivated influenza vaccine listed by TCRdb under 2018. Broadly, across the study: Deep quantitative T cell receptor repertoire profiling was used in the study to track responses to a trivalent subunit inactivated influenza vaccine. Beyond this particular receptor, the publication reports: It was suggested by the authors that each seasonal influenza vaccination may recruit only a limited number of new T cells.

The receptor library was made with RT-PCR. Instrument on record: Illumina HiSeq 2500. Using fastp at Q25 and MiXCR, TCRdb reprocessed the public reads and kept productive beta chains. Rows are unified per CDR3 protein, each entry keeping the most common DNA and genes. The sample yields fewer than 550,000 distinct CDR3 sequences; 25% were counted once. The ten largest clones represent around 2% of the sample. Recombination joined TRBV7-2 with TRBJ2-3; 9 of the junction bases match TRBD2. Sequenced material: CD4+ T cells sorted from PBMCs, taken less than 6 days after vaccination. The TCR sequence derives from a man between 50 and 59 years old who received an inactivated influenza vaccine. Donor details come from another sample of the same person, matched by shared clones. The CDR3: CASSRIAGVLGDTQYF. The nucleotides read TGTGCCAGCAGCAGAATAGCGGGAGTATTAGGAGATACGCAGTATTTT.